The subject of this entry is one TCR beta chain. What the recovered Cohort 3 donors had was two negative PCRs, clearance, or symptom resolution. The data belong to a study of blood T cell repertoires in COVID-19. As for the study in general: The origin of the acute and convalescent COVID-19 samples was the United States, Italy and Spain.

V shed 2 bases, J shed 5 bases, and the junction held 4 bases outside the gene matches. The CDR3 is 14 amino acids. Germline CDR1 is SEHNR and CDR2 is FQNEAQ (reference sequence). Measured with immunoSEQ multiplex PCR; TCRdb has only the in-frame clones, and not every one. The data show 300,000 to 400,000 clones, 88% seen once. Sequencing input: PBMCs or T cells enriched from blood (not recorded which). This receptor was identified in a woman under 30 who had recovered from COVID-19. The chain employs TRBV7-9 and TRBJ2-5; 8 bases line up with TRBD2. In DNA form, the CDR3 reads TGTGCCAGCAGCTTACTTAGCGGGGCGGAGACCCAGTACTTC. Amino acids: CASSLLSGAETQYF.